What follows describes a single TCR beta chain. What it binds is unknown. These data come from a study of cytomegalovirus exposure and HLA in healthy donors. CDR3 length: 18 residues. V shed 3 bases and J 3 bases; nucleotides not matched to a gene: 12. CDR1 MDHEN and CDR2 SYDVKM come from the germline V gene. It was with 60 Vbeta and 13 Jbeta primers that the PCR ran. Profiling relied on immunoSEQ multiplex PCR, and the TCRdb table lists in-frame clones only, not all of them. The sample consists of 110,000 to 150,000 clones, around 81% of them appearing once. Findings and limits, study-wide: Three of the chains that were CMV-associated were confirmed in vitro to be specific for CMV antigens. In a later analysis, at a false discovery rate of 0.05, approximately 18,000 TCR beta sequences were associated with HLA alleles.

The source is a man aged 35 to 55 in good health and CMV-seropositive. Material for sequencing was PBMCs. The rearrangement joins TRBV28 to TRBJ1-4; 8 bases agree with TRBD1. The CDR3 DNA reads TGTGCCAGCAGTTTGGACCGGACAGGGCCCATTTCTAATGAAAAACTGTTTTTT. It yields the protein CASSLDRTGPISNEKLFF. The complete variable domain, with remaining parts taken from reference TRBV28 and TRBJ1-4, reads DVKVTQSSRYLVKRTGEKVFLECVQDMDHENMFWYRQDPGLGLRLIYFSYDVKMKEKGDIPEGYSVSREKKERFSLILESASTNQTSMYLCASSLDRTGPISNEKLFFGSGTQLSVL.